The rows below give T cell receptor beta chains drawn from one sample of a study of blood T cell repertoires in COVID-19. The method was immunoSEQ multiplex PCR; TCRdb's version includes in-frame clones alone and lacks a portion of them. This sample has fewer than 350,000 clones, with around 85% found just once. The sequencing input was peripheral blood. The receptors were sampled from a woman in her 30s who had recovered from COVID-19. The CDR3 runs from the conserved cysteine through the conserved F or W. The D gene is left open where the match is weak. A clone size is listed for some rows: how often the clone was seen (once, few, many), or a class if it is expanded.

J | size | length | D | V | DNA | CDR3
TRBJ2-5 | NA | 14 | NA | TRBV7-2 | TGTGCCAGCAGCCGCGGGACCGGGGAAGGGACCCAGTACTTC | CASSRGTGEGTQYF
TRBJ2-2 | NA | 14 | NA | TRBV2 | TGTGCCAGCAAGACGGGACACAACACCGGGGAGCTGTTTTTT | CASKTGHNTGELFF
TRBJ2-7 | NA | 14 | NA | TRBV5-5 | TGTGCCAGCAGCTTGTTTTCCGGTCCCTACGAGCAGTACTTC | CASSLFSGPYEQYF
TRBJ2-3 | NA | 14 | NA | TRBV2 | TGTGCCAGCAGTGCCCAGGGAAGGGCAGATACGCAGTATTTT | CASSAQGRADTQYF
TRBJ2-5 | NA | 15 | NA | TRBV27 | TGTGCCAGCAGTTTATGGCCCGGGGGGCCAGAGACCCAGTACTTC | CASSLWPGGPETQYF
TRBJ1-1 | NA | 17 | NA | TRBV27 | TGTGCCAGCAGTTTACGGGGGTTAGAGGGTGGGAACACTGAAGCTTTCTTT | CASSLRGLEGGNTEAFF
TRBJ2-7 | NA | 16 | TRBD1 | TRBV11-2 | TGTGCCAGCAGCTTTACATCCGGGACAGAGAGCTACGAGCAGTACTTC | CASSFTSGTESYEQYF
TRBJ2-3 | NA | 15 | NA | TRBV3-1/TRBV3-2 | TGTGCCAGCAGCCAACCGGGGGACGACACAGATACGCAGTATTTT | CASSQPGDDTDTQYF
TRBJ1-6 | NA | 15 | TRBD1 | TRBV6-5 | TGTGCCAGCAGACAAACACAGGGGAATAATTCACCCCTCCACTTT | CASRQTQGNNSPLHF
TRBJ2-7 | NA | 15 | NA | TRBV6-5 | TGTGCCAGCAGTTACACGGGGACATCAACCTACGAGCAGTACTTC | CASSYTGTSTYEQYF
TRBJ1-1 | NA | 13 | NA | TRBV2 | TGTGCCAGCAGGGGAGAGATGAACACTGAAGCTTTCTTT | CASRGEMNTEAFF
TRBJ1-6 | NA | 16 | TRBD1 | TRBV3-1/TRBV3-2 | TGTGCCAGCAGCCAAGGGGGACAGGGGCGGAATCCACCCCTCCACTTT | CASSQGGQGRNPPLHF
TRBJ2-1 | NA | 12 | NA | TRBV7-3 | TGTGCCAGCAGCTTAACGGGAGATGAGCAGTTCTTC | CASSLTGDEQFF
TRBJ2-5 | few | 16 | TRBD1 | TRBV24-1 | TGTGCCACCAGTGATTTACGTGACAGGGGCCAAGAGACCCAGTACTTC | CATSDLRDRGQETQYF
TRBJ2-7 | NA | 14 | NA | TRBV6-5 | TGTGCCAGCAGTTACGCGGGGGCCACCTACGAGCAGTACTTC | CASSYAGATYEQYF
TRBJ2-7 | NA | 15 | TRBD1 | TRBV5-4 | TGTGCCAGCAGCAACCCGGGACAGGGGAGCTACGAGCAGTACTTC | CASSNPGQGSYEQYF
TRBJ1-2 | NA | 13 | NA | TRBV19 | TGTGCCAGTAGTGTGACAGTGAACTATGGCTACACCTTC | CASSVTVNYGYTF
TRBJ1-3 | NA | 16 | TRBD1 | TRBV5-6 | TGTGCCAGCAGCTTGGCCGGACAGGGGATCGGAAACACCATATATTTT | CASSLAGQGIGNTIYF
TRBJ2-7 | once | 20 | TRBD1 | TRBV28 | TGTGCCAGCAGTTTTCTATGGCCCCGGACAGGGGGCGCGGTAAAGTACGAGCAGTACTTC | CASSFLWPRTGGAVKYEQYF
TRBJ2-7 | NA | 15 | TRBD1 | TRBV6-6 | TGTGCCAGCAGTCGGCAAAAGGGACAGGCCTACGAGCAGTACTTC | CASSRQKGQAYEQYF
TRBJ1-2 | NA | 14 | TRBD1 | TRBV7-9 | TGTGCCAGCAGCACAACAGGGGGTTGGTATGGCTACACCTTC | CASSTTGGWYGYTF
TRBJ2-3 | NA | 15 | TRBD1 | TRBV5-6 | TGTGCCAGCAGCTTTCCGGGACAGGAAGCAGATACGCAGTATTTT | CASSFPGQEADTQYF
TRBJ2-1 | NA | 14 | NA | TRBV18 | TGTGCCAGCTCACCCCCCGACAGGTTGAATGAGCAGTTCTTC | CASSPPDRLNEQFF
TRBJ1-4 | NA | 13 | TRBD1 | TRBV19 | TGTGCCAGCCGGGACAGAGATAATGAAAAACTGTTTTTT | CASRDRDNEKLFF
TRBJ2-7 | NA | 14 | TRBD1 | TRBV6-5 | TGTGCCAGCAGTCCCCGGACAGGGCCCTACGAGCAGTACTTC | CASSPRTGPYEQYF
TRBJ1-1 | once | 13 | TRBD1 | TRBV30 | TGTGCCTGGAGGGGGACAGGGGATGGTGAAGCTTTCTTT | CAWRGTGDGEAFF
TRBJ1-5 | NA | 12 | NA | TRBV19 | TGTGCCAGCGCTCCTTCGGGTCAGCCCCAGCATTTT | CASAPSGQPQHF
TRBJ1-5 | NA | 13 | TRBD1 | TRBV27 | TGTGCCAGCAGTTTAAGGGGGCATCAGCCCCAGCATTTT | CASSLRGHQPQHF
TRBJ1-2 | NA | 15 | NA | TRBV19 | TGTGCCAGTGGGCGGATGAGGGGGTCGCATTTAAGCTACACCTTC | CASGRMRGSHLSYTF
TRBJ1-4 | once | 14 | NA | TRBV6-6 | TGTGCCAGCAGTTTAGGAGGAACTAATGAAAAACTGTTTTTT | CASSLGGTNEKLFF
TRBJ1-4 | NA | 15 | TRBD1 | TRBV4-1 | TGCGCCAGCAGCAAGACAGGGGGGACTAATGAAAAACTGTTTTTT | CASSKTGGTNEKLFF
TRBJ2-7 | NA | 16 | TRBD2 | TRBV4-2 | TGTGCCAGCAGCCAAGGACTAGCGGGGGGCTCCTACGAGCAGTACTTC | CASSQGLAGGSYEQYF
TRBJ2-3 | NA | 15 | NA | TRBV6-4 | TGTGCCAGCAGTGAATCGGCGGAGGGGATAGATACGCAGTATTTT | CASSESAEGIDTQYF
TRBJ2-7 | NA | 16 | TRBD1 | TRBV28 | TGTGCCAGCAGTTTACGGTGGGACAGGCCGTCCTACGAGCAGTACTTC | CASSLRWDRPSYEQYF
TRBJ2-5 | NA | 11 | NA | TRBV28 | TGTGCCAGCAGCAACCAGTTGGCCCAGTACTTC | CASSNQLAQYF
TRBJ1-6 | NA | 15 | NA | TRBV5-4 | TGTGCCAGCAGCGTGGGGGGGGGAGGAGATTCACCCCTCCACTTT | CASSVGGGGDSPLHF
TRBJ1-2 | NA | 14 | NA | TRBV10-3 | TGTGCCATCAGTGAGTGGGACATTAACTATGGCTACACCTTC | CAISEWDINYGYTF
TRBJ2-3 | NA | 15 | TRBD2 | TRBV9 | TGTGCCAGCAGCCCAGGACTAGCGGACTTAGATACGCAGTATTTT | CASSPGLADLDTQYF
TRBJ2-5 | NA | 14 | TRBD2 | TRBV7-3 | TGTGCCAGCAGCCCGAGCGCGGGAGGAGAGACCCAGTACTTC | CASSPSAGGETQYF
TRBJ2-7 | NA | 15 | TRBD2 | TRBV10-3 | TGTGCCATCAGTGACGGACTAGACTTTCCCTACGAGCAGTACTTC | CAISDGLDFPYEQYF
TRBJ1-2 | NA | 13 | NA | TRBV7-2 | TGTGCCAGCAGCTTAGACGGTGTCTATGGCTACACCTTC | CASSLDGVYGYTF
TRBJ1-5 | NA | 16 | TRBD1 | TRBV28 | TGTGCCAGCACCGGACAGGGGGCCGATAGCAATCAGCCCCAGCATTTT | CASTGQGADSNQPQHF
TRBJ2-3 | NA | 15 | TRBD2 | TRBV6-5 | TGTGCCAGCAGTTACGTGGGAGGGCGAACAGATACGCAGTATTTT | CASSYVGGRTDTQYF
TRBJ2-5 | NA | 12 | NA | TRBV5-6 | TGTGCCAGCAGCTTGGCGGGAGAGACCCAGTACTTC | CASSLAGETQYF
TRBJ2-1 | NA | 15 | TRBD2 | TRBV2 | TGTGCCAGCAGTGCGAGCGGGGGGGCTTTTGGCGAGCAGTTCTTC | CASSASGGAFGEQFF